The rows below give T cell receptor beta chains drawn from one sample of a study of OX40 agonist ivuxolimab in advanced cancers. Profiling relied on immunoSEQ multiplex PCR, and the TCRdb table lists in-frame clones only, not all of them. The repertoire holds fewer than 35,000 clones, with roughly four fifths as singletons. This specimen was CD4+ or CD8+ T cells sorted from blood, taken in a trial of the OX40 agonist ivuxolimab. The receptors originated from an adult with an advanced solid tumor such as melanoma, head and neck, liver or kidney cancer. Both conserved end residues are part of each CDR3. A D gene is named only where the DNA matches it firmly. Size is stated for part of the rows, as once, few or many counts, or as a class when the clone is expanded.

J | D | size | V | CDR3 | DNA
TRBJ2-2 | - | - | TRBV5-1 | CASSLADTGELFF | TGCGCCAGCAGCTTGGCCGACACCGGGGAGCTGTTTTTT
TRBJ1-3 | - | - | TRBV27 | CASRQDINSGNTIYF | TGTGCCAGCAGGCAGGACATCAACTCTGGAAACACCATATATTTT
TRBJ1-3 | - | few | TRBV5-4 | CASSFGGPSSGNTIYF | TGTGCCAGCAGCTTTGGGGGGCCGAGCTCTGGAAACACCATATATTTT
TRBJ2-2 | - | - | TRBV5-1 | CASSLRDITGELFF | TGCGCCAGCAGCCTCCGGGACATCACCGGGGAGCTGTTTTTT
TRBJ1-3 | - | - | TRBV2 | CASSDQGGGNTIYF | TGTGCCAGCAGTGACCAGGGAGGAGGAAACACCATATATTTT
TRBJ1-6 | - | - | TRBV14 | CASSQDLGRINSPLHF | TGTGCCAGCAGCCAAGATCTGGGGCGAATTAATTCACCCCTCCACTTT
TRBJ2-3 | - | - | TRBV9 | CASSVDGGMDTQYF | TGTGCCAGCAGCGTAGACGGGGGCATGGATACGCAGTATTTT
TRBJ2-2 | - | - | TRBV19 | CASSIKYGNTGELFF | TGTGCCAGTAGTATTAAGTACGGGAACACCGGGGAGCTGTTTTTT
TRBJ1-5 | - | - | TRBV28 | CASSLITAAQPQHF | TGTGCCAGCAGTTTAATCACGGCGGCTCAGCCCCAGCATTTT
TRBJ1-3 | - | - | TRBV6-1 | CASREPIALSGNTIYF | TGTGCCAGCAGAGAACCCATCGCGCTCTCTGGAAACACCATATATTTT
TRBJ1-2 | - | - | TRBV6-5 | CASGGTFGGYTF | TGTGCCAGCGGGGGTACGTTCGGTGGCTACACCTTC
TRBJ2-3 | TRBD2 | - | TRBV2 | CASRGLAGGLDTQYF | TGTGCCAGCAGGGGACTAGCGGGGGGGCTAGATACGCAGTATTTT
TRBJ2-2 | - | - | TRBV27 | CASSLLRGAGELFF | TGTGCCAGCAGTTTACTCAGGGGGGCCGGGGAGCTGTTTTTT
TRBJ2-6 | - | - | TRBV21-1 | CASSKDDSGNQSIGSGANVLTF | TGTGCCAGCAGCAAAGACGACTCGGGTAACCAGAGTATCGGCTCTGGGGCCAACGTCCTGACTTTC
TRBJ2-3 | - | few | TRBV7-3 | CASSLNGQGLPDTQYF | TGTGCCAGCAGCTTAAATGGTCAGGGACTTCCAGATACGCAGTATTTT
TRBJ1-5 | TRBD1 | - | TRBV5-1 | CASSPDRAGQPQHF | TGCGCCAGCAGCCCGGACAGGGCGGGACAGCCCCAGCATTTT
TRBJ2-5 | - | few | TRBV5-1 | CASRGEPETQYF | TGCGCCAGCAGGGGGGAACCCGAGACCCAGTACTTC
TRBJ2-1 | - | - | TRBV12-5 | CASGLVRDPEQFF | TGTGCTAGTGGTTTGGTAAGGGACCCTGAGCAGTTCTTC
TRBJ1-1 | - | - | TRBV30 | CACTTERRTEAFF | TGTGCCTGTACGACAGAGAGAAGGACTGAAGCTTTCTTT
TRBJ1-4 | - | - | TRBV6-1 | CASSGRTVGGEKLFF | TGTGCCAGCAGTGGCCGGACGGTGGGGGGTGAAAAACTGTTTTTT
TRBJ2-1 | TRBD2 | - | TRBV28 | CASSSPGLEGEQFF | TGTGCCAGCAGTTCGCCGGGACTAGAAGGTGAGCAGTTCTTC
TRBJ1-1 | TRBD1 | medium-sized | TRBV5-6 | CASSIRGLANTEAFF | TGTGCCAGCAGCATCAGGGGGCTAGCGAACACTGAAGCTTTCTTT
TRBJ1-2 | - | - | TRBV7-2 | CASSSKGGYGYTF | TGTGCCAGCAGCTCGAAGGGCGGCTATGGCTACACCTTC
TRBJ1-4 | - | - | TRBV29-1 | CSVLTLSDEKLFF | TGCAGCGTTTTAACCTTGTCGGATGAAAAACTGTTTTTT
TRBJ2-2 | - | medium-sized | TRBV2 | CASSVVSDSGELFF | TGTGCCAGCAGTGTGGTGTCGGATTCCGGGGAGCTGTTTTTT
TRBJ1-5 | TRBD1 | few | TRBV6-1 | CASTGQGRQPQHF | TGTGCCAGCACTGGACAGGGGAGACAGCCCCAGCATTTT
TRBJ1-6 | - | - | TRBV18 | CASSPGAADNSPLHF | TGTGCCAGCTCACCAGGGGCAGCGGATAATTCACCCCTCCACTTT
TRBJ2-1 | - | once | TRBV29-1 | CSVDGGGARREQFF | TGCAGCGTTGACGGTGGCGGGGCCCGACGTGAGCAGTTCTTC
TRBJ1-4 | - | - | TRBV7-9 | CASSLMGTKDEKLFF | TGTGCCAGCAGCTTAATGGGGACAAAAGATGAAAAACTGTTTTTT
TRBJ2-3 | TRBD1 | once | TRBV2 | CARGTGASTDTQYF | TGTGCCAGGGGGACAGGGGCTAGCACAGATACGCAGTATTTT
TRBJ1-5 | TRBD1 | - | TRBV2 | CASSRTGATPQHF | TGTGCCAGCAGCCGGACAGGGGCGACGCCCCAGCATTTT
TRBJ1-4 | TRBD1 | - | TRBV5-1 | CASSRETGNEKLFF | TGCGCCAGCAGCCGAGAGACAGGGAATGAAAAACTGTTTTTT
TRBJ1-5 | - | - | TRBV7-3 | CASSLEGGQPQHF | TGTGCCAGCAGCTTAGAGGGAGGTCAGCCCCAGCATTTT
TRBJ1-1 | - | once | TRBV2 | CASRKGQMNTEAFF | TGTGCCAGCAGGAAGGGGCAGATGAACACTGAAGCTTTCTTT
TRBJ2-1 | - | - | TRBV7-9 | CASSPRVQLDNEQFF | TGTGCCAGCAGCCCGAGGGTGCAGTTGGACAATGAGCAGTTCTTC
TRBJ1-1 | - | - | TRBV10-1 | CASSESRGRDTEAFF | TGCGCCAGCAGTGAGTCCAGGGGTCGGGACACTGAAGCTTTCTTT
TRBJ1-1 | - | - | TRBV5-8 | CASSLLWGMRNTEAFF | TGTGCCAGCAGCTTGTTGTGGGGCATGAGGAACACTGAAGCTTTCTTT
TRBJ2-3 | TRBD2 | few | TRBV5-4 | CASSLDGTKWDTQYF | TGTGCCAGCAGCCTGGACGGGACTAAGTGGGATACGCAGTATTTT
TRBJ1-3 | - | once | TRBV7-9 | CASSLSSGNTIYF | TGTGCCAGCAGCTTAAGCTCTGGAAACACCATATATTTT
TRBJ1-5 | - | once | TRBV5-5 | CASSLLGALSNQPQHF | TGTGCCAGCAGCTTGCTTGGGGCCCTAAGCAATCAGCCCCAGCATTTT
TRBJ1-5 | - | - | TRBV30 | CAWSVAGTPQHF | TGTGCCTGGAGTGTGGCGGGTACGCCCCAGCATTTT
TRBJ1-2 | - | - | TRBV4-1 | CASSQDLFGLGNYGYTF | TGCGCCAGCAGCCAAGATCTTTTCGGACTCGGGAACTATGGCTACACCTTC
TRBJ1-5 | TRBD1 | - | TRBV2 | CASSLTGSLRQPQHF | TGTGCCAGCAGCTTGACAGGGAGTCTTCGCCAGCCCCAGCATTTT